A single sample is the source of the 10 T cell receptor beta chains below, sequenced in a study of OX40 agonist ivuxolimab in advanced cancers. The assay was immunoSEQ multiplex PCR, and TCRdb's table has in-frame clones only and misses some. The profile shows under 40,000 clones, 75% to 95% of them singletons. Specimen: CD4+ or CD8+ T cells sorted from blood, collected in a trial of the OX40 agonist ivuxolimab. Source of these receptors: an adult with an advanced solid tumor such as melanoma, head and neck, liver or kidney cancer.

The chain recombines TRBV9 with TRBJ2-3, with 9 nucleotides matching TRBD2. Germline V lookup: CDR1 SGDLS, CDR2 YYNGEE. The V gene end was trimmed by 3 bases and the J gene end by 2 bases; junction bases not matched to a gene: 7. The CDR3 is 16 amino acids. The CDR3 sequence: CASSAIAGDHTDTQYF. In nucleotides, the CDR3 is TGTGCCAGCAGCGCCATAGCGGGGGACCACACAGATACGCAGTATTTT.

The CDR3 nucleotides are TGCGCCAGCAGCCAAACTAGCGGGAGAGGTTACGAGCAGTACTTC. It yields the protein CASSQTSGRGYEQYF. The V and J genes are TRBV4-3 and TRBJ2-7; 11 nucleotides match TRBD2. The CDR3 length is 15 residues. V lost 2 bases to trimming and J lost 4 bases; unmatched junction nucleotides: 4. In germline, CDR1 is LGHNA, CDR2 YSLEER.

The gene calls are TRBV7-9 and TRBJ2-1; no clear D. CDR3 length: 16 residues. Deletions cut 5 bases from V and 0 bases from J, with 14 bases between. Per germline, CDR1 SEHNR and CDR2 FQNEAQ (reference sequence). The CDR3 region is CASSPPAPSSYNEQFF. CDR3 in DNA: TGTGCCAGCAGCCCCCCGGCGCCGAGCTCCTACAATGAGCAGTTCTTC.

This sequence joins TRBV4-2 and TRBJ2-7, with D perhaps matching TRBD2 (5 bases). Germline CDR1 reads LGHNA; CDR2 reads YNFKEQ. The CDR3 extends over 15 amino acids. The V end was cut by 2 bases, the J end by 2 bases, with 13 bases between. The chain's CDR3 is CASSQPGLTPYEQYF. The CDR3 nucleotides read TGTGCCAGCAGCCAACCCGGACTGACTCCCTACGAGCAGTACTTC.

This chain uses TRBV9 with TRBJ2-5; 9 bases line up with TRBD1. V was pared by 3 bases and J by 5 bases, with 5 bases of the junction left unmatched. Germline CDR1 SGDLS, CDR2 YYNGEE. The CDR3 loop spans 14 amino acids. The DNA for the CDR3 is TGTGCCAGCAGCGCAGGGACAGGGTGGGAGACCCAGTACTTC. Translation: CASSAGTGWETQYF. The variable domain in full, completed from reference TRBV9 and TRBJ2-5, reads DSGVTQTPKHLITATGQRVTLRCSPRSGDLSVYWYQQSLDQGLQFLIQYYNGEERAKGNILERFSAQQFPDLHSELNLSSLELGDSALYFCASSAGTGWETQYFGPGTRLLVL.

The V and J genes are TRBV4-1 and TRBJ2-3; no clear D gene. V lost 1 base, J lost 4 bases, and 15 bases lay in between. The CDR3 runs to 16 residues. From germline, CDR1 is MGHRA and CDR2 YSYEKL. DNA of the CDR3: TGCGCCAGCAGCCAAGGGTCGGCCTGGGGATCAGATACGCAGTATTTT. It translates to CASSQGSAWGSDTQYF.

The chain recombines TRBV5-1 with TRBJ2-7; 9 nucleotides agree with TRBD2. The germline CDR1 and CDR2 sequences are SGHRS and YFSETQ. The CDR3 extends over 14 amino acids. The CDR3 sequence: CARSLGGGADEQYV. CDR3 sequence (DNA): TGCGCCCGCAGCTTGGGCGGGGGGGCTGACGAGCAGTACGTC.

The chain is built from TRBV7-9 and TRBJ1-5; no reliable D call. The CDR3 is made up of 15 amino acids. Deletions cut 6 bases from V and 0 bases from J, with 12 bases between. Germline lookup yields CDR1 SEHNR and CDR2 FQNEAQ (reference sequence). The CDR3 is CASSSTDYSNQPQHF. DNA of the CDR3: TGTGCCAGCAGTTCGACCGATTATAGCAATCAGCCCCAGCATTTT.

V is TRBV27 and J is TRBJ1-5; D not certain. Germline V CDR1 and CDR2: MNHEY, SMNVEV (reference sequence). This CDR3 has 13 amino acids. Trimming pared 1 base from V and 2 bases from J, leaving 3 bases between. CDR3 sequence: CASSLLGNQPQHF. The CDR3 DNA follows: TGTGCCAGCAGTTTATTAGGCAATCAGCCCCAGCATTTT.

This clone was seen only once. This chain links TRBV6-5 with TRBJ2-7, with D maybe TRBD1 (6 bases). Germline CDR1 MNHEY, CDR2 SVGAGI. V lost 6 bases and J lost 2, with 17 bases in between. The CDR3 has 15 amino acids. The CDR3 region has the DNA TGTGCCAGCAGACCTCGGGACAAAGCAACCTACGAGCAGTACGTC. Translation: CASRPRDKATYEQYV.